This T cell receptor (beta chain) was recovered during a study of radiotherapy plus CTLA-4 blockade in lung cancer. Across the whole study: The study recorded objective responses in about 20% of patients and disease control in 31%.

This CDR3 spans 15 amino acids. The germline gives CDR1 LGHNT, CDR2 FRNRAP. Trimming took 2 bases from V and 0 from J, leaving 9 bases between them. Study outcomes and limitations: It was early blood T cell clone dynamics, with interferon-beta, that reportedly best predicted response.

Measured with immunoSEQ multiplex PCR; TCRdb has only the in-frame clones, and not every one. This table has 75,000 to 100,000 clones, 88% appearing once. As regards this clone: Its specificity is not known.

This sequence joins TRBV12-5 and TRBJ2-3; the D gene is possibly TRBD1 (6 bases). The sample here was peripheral blood, taken from a patient treated with radiotherapy plus ipilimumab. This receptor was taken from a human donor with non-small cell lung cancer that progressed on radiotherapy plus ipilimumab. Written as DNA, the CDR3 is TGTGCTAGTGGTTTGCGGGACATAAGCACAGATACGCAGTATTTT. Protein product: CASGLRDISTDTQYF.